The subject of this entry is one T cell receptor (beta chain). Its recognized antigen is unknown. No much larger clonotype is one base removed from it; base qualities were not supplied. Using the deep immunoSEQ assay, multiplex PCR amplified TCR CDR3 regions from genomic DNA. Extracted genomic DNA from each cell subset was spread evenly across all wells of several immunoSEQ 96-well plates, with each plate serving as a replicate. For sorted subsets, each replicate PCR was loaded with around 200 ng genomic DNA, equivalent to some 31,000 T cell genomes. The purified libraries were quantified using a Qubit 3.0 fluorometer, sized with a Bioanalyzer 2100, and then quantified again using the KAPA Library Quantification kit. Each immunoSEQ 96-well plate was sequenced on its own single-read 150-cycle Illumina NextSeq 550 flow cell. Turning to the authors' computational methods: Because the immunoSEQ output included only junctional sequences and no quality scores, the filtering could not be the same as the filtering used for full-length reads. To assign V/J genes and CDR3, sequences were annotated using PyIR, a Python wrapper for IgBLAST v1.9, with IMGT germline references. Any read was removed if the V/J assignment was weak (E-value above 1e-6), the CDR3 was missing, or the read contained stop codons, out-of-frame junctions, or ambiguous translated residues. A V3J clonotype was defined by an identical inferred V gene, J gene, and CDR3 amino acid sequence. To compute the percentage overlap between repertoires, the number of shared unique clonotypes was divided by the size of the smaller repertoire. Richness of each repertoire was evaluated using RTK rarefaction, the Chao1 estimator, and Recon v2.1 estimates of unobserved clonotypes. Generation probabilities for all TCRbeta clonotypes obtained by the gDNA method from a handful of donors were computed using OLGA. Sourced from immuneACCESS, this table was stored by TCRdb with only in-frame sequences that have V and J called. A share of the clones is absent; for the studies checked, an unresolved V gene accounts for under half, and the remainder has no known explanation. That table furnishes V, J and clone size, whereas the DNA furnished D and trimming. The sample has around 1.9 million clones on record, under 95% of them singletons. The ten largest clones add up to over 1.5% of the sample.

For CDR1 and CDR2, the germline V gene lists SGDLS and YYNGEE. V is reduced by 3 bases and J by 5 bases, leaving a spacing of 12 bases between them. There are 13 amino acids in the CDR3, from cysteine to phenylalanine inclusive. Only the CDR3 DNA stays, 39 bases, in frame from base 1. These data belong to a study of shared clonotypes between healthy human individuals (TCRdb year 2020). About the investigation overall: A couple of women and three men aged 18 to 49 years were included in the cohort. To estimate repertoire size and how much clonotype sharing occurs between individuals, the study deeply sequenced the blood TCR repertoires of roughly 5 healthy adults. To increase sequencing depth and limit assay-specific biases, TCR repertoire library preparation and sequencing were carried out by different laboratories using diverse techniques. For each donor, CD4 naive and CD4 memory were each run on three plates, CD8 naive on two plates, and CD8 memory on one plate. Per donor, leukapheresis produced somewhere between about 0.94 and 9 billion PBMCs.

CD8 naive samples were CD45RO-negative cells positively selected for CCR7, giving a CD45RA+CCR7+ population that excluded TemRA cells. The donors were healthy, HIV-negative adults with no recently reported acute infections or vaccinations. All donors were Caucasian adults living in Nashville, Tennessee, USA. Blood was collected by leukapheresis, and PBMCs were isolated by Ficoll-Histopaque density gradient centrifugation and then cryopreserved in liquid nitrogen vapor phase. Purity and quantity of every magnetically sorted T cell population were checked by analytical flow cytometry. Genomic DNA was isolated from every sorted fraction and measured by UV absorbance on a Nanodrop 2000c. Points the paper makes about the study in general: Even with the large sequencing depth, rarefaction of the sorted-subset datasets indicated that sequencing was incomplete. Pairwise subsampling indicated that sequencing depth was expected to affect the degree of clonotype sharing among donors. Sampling was limited to blood, and TCR repertoires in tissue likely differ from TCR repertoires in blood. Because the study included a small number of donors, the genetic and exposure-history diversity represented was limited. Naive subsets generally had larger estimated clonotype richness than memory subsets. Sharing across a few donors was observed for about 5% of naive CD4, over 3% of naive CD8, 2% to 2.5% of memory CD4, and roughly 0.43% of memory CD8 clonotypes. Compared with non-shared clonotypes, clonotypes shared by all four sorted-subset donors had higher generation probabilities.

The specimen was naive CD8+ T cells from PBMCs. Interpreted using the paper, the cell subset or site label stands for: CD45RA+CCR7+. The chain is encoded by TRBV9 joined to TRBJ2-7; a tentative D call is TRBD1 (5 bases match). The receptor was derived from a man aged 18 to 30 in good health. Some clones in this sample may be carry-over from other donors' samples. The nucleotide sequence reads as follows: TGTGCCAGCAGCGCCGTCATAGGGGACGAGCAGTACTTC. This codes for CASSAVIGDEQYF.